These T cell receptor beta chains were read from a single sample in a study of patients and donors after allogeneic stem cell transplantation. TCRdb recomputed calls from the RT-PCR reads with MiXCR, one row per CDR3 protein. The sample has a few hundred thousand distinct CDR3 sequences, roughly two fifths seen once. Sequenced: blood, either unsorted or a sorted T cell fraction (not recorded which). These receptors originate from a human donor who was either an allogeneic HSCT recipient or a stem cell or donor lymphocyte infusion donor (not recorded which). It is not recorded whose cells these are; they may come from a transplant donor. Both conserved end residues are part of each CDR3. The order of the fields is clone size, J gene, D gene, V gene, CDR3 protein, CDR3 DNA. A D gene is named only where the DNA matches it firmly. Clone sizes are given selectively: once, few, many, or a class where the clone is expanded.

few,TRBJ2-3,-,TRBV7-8,CASSSYTDTQYF,TGTGCCAGCAGCTCCTACACAGATACGCAGTATTTT
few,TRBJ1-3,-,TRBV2,CASSKGPGNTIYF,TGTGCCAGCTCTAAGGGACCTGGAAACACCATATATTTT
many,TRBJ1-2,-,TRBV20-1,CSASGGNYGYTF,TGCAGTGCTAGCGGGGGAAACTATGGCTACACCTTC
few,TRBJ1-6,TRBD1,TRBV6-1,CASSDRQGGDSPLHF,TGTGCCAGCAGCGATCGACAGGGCGGGGATTCACCCCTCCACTTT
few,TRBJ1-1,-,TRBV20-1,CSARGPTYRMNTEAFF,TGCAGTGCTAGAGGGCCTACATACCGAATGAACACTGAAGCTTTCTTT
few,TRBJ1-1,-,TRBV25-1,CASSETPGSTEAFF,TGTGCCAGCAGTGAAACCCCGGGTTCCACTGAAGCTTTCTTT
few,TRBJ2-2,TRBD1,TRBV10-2,CASRGQENTGELFF,TGCGCCAGCAGGGGACAGGAGAACACCGGGGAGCTGTTTTTT
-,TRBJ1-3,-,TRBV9,CASSVAGGGNTIYF,TGTGCCAGCAGCGTCGCCGGGGGCGGAAACACCATATATTTT
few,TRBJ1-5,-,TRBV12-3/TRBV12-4,CASSFEPVMDQPQHF,TGTGCCAGCAGTTTCGAACCGGTGATGGATCAGCCCCAGCATTTT
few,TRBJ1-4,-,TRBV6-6,CASSSAGVTNEKLFF,TGTGCCAGCTCCTCAGCGGGGGTCACCAATGAAAAACTGTTTTTT
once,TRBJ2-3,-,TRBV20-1,CSASGLSMGTDTQYF,TGCAGTGCTAGTGGGCTATCCATGGGCACAGATACGCAGTATTTT
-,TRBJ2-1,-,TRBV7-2,CASSLVGQVNEQLF,TGTGCCAGCAGCTTAGTTGGGCAGGTCAATGAGCAGCTCTTC
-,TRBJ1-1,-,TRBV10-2,CASSEAGGNTEAFF,TGCGCCAGCAGTGAGGCGGGCGGGAACACTGAAGCTTTCTTT
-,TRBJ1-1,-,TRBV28,CASSSPVGATEAFF,TGTGCCAGCAGTTCTCCCGTGGGGGCCACTGAAGCTTTCTTT
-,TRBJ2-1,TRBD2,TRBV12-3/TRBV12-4,CASSLGSPGLAGYYNEQFF,TGTGCCAGCAGTTTAGGGAGTCCGGGACTAGCGGGATATTACAATGAGCAGTTCTTC
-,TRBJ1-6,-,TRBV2,CASFRDANSPLHF,TGTGCCAGCTTCAGGGACGCGAACTCACCCCTCCACTTT
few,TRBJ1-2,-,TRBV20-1,CSASTESYGYTF,TGCAGTGCTAGCACGGAGAGTTATGGCTACACCTTC
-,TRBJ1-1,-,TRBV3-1,CASSQMAGNTEAFF,TGTGCCAGCAGCCAAATGGCGGGGAACACTGAAGCTTTCTTT
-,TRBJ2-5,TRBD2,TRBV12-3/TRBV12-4,CASRDNGLAGRGETQYF,TGTGCCAGCAGGGATAACGGACTAGCGGGGAGAGGAGAGACCCAGTACTTC
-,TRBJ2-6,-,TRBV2,CASSGGSGANVLTF,TGTGCCAGCAGTGGGGGTTCCGGGGCCAACGTCCTGACTTTC
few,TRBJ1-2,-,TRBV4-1,CASSQEVTLDEIHF,TGCGCCAGCAGCCAAGAAGTTACTCTGGACGAGATCCACTTC
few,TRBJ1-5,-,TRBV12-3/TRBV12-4,CASSFQNGYQPQHF,TGTGCCAGCAGTTTCCAGAACGGATATCAGCCCCAGCATTTT
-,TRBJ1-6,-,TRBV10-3,CAIRDPNSPLHF,TGTGCCATCAGGGACCCTAATTCACCCCTCCACTTT
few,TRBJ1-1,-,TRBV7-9,CASSLAGYTEAFF,TGTGCCAGCAGCTTAGCCGGGTACACTGAAGCTTTCTTT
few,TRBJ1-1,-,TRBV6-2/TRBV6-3,CASSYWTSGAFF,TGTGCCAGCAGTTACTGGACCTCGGGAGCTTTCTTT
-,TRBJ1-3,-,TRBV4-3,CASSQDPPYSGNTIYF,TGCGCCAGCAGCCAAGACCCCCCTTACTCTGGAAACACCATATATTTT
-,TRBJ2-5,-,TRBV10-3,CAIRGQGQETQYF,TGTGCCATCCGAGGTCAGGGCCAAGAGACCCAGTACTTC
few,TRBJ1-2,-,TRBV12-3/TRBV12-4,CASRSTAFYGYTF,TGTGCCAGCAGGTCGACAGCGTTCTATGGCTACACCTTC
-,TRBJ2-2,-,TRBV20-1,CSARLQEYGELFF,TGCAGTGCTAGACTACAGGAGTACGGGGAGCTGTTTTTT
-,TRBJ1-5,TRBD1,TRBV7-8,CASRRGRTSNQPQHF,TGTGCCAGCAGGAGGGGGCGGACGAGCAATCAGCCCCAGCATTTT
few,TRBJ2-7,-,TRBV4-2,CASSRYPQGRSSYEQYF,TGTGCCAGCAGCCGATACCCCCAGGGTCGGAGCTCCTACGAGCAGTACTTC
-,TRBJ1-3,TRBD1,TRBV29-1,CSVVPIDREGNTIYF,TGCAGCGTCGTTCCGATAGACAGGGAGGGAAACACCATATATTTT
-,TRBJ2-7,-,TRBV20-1,CSARDQLDEQYF,TGCAGTGCTAGAGATCAACTCGACGAGCAGTACTTC